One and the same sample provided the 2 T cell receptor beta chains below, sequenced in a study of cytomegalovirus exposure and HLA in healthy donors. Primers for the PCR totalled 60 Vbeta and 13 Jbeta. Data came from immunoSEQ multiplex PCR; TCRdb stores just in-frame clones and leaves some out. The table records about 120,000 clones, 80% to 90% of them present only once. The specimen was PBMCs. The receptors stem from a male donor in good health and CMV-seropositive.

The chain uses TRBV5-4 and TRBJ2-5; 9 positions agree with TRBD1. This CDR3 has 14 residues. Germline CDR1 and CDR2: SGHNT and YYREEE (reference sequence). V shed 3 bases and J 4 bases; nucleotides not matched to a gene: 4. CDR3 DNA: TGTGCCAGCAGCTCCGGGACAGGGCTAGAGACCCAGTACTTC. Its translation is CASSSGTGLETQYF. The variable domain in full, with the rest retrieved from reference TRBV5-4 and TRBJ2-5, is ETGVTQSPTHLIKTRGQQVTLRCSSQSGHNTVSWYQQALGQGPQFIFQYYREEENGRGNFPPRFSGLQFPNYSSELNVNALELDDSALYLCASSSGTGLETQYFGPGTRLLVL.

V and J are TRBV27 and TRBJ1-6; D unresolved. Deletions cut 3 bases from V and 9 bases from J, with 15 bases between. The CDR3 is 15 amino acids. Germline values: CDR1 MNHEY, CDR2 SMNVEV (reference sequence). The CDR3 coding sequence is TGTGCCAGCAGTTTCATTCCTTTGGGGAGTTCACCCCTCCACTTT. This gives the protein CASSFIPLGSSPLHF.